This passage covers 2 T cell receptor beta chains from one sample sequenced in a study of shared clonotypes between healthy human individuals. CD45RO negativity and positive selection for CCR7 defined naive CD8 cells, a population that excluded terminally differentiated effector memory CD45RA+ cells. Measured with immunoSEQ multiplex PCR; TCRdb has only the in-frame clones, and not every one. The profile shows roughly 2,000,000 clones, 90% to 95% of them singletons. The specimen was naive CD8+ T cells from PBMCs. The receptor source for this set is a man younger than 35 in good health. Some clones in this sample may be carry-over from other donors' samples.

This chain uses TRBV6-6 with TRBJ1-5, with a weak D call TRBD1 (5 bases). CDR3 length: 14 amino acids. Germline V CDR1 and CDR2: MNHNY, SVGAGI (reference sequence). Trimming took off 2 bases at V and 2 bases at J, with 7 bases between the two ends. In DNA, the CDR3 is TGTGCCAGCAGTTACCCACAGGGCAATCAGCCCCAGCATTTT. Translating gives CASSYPQGNQPQHF.

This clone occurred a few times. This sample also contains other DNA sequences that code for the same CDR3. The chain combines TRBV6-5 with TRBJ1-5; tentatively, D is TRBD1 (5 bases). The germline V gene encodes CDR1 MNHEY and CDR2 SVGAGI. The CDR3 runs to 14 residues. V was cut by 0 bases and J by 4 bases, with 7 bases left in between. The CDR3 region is CASSYSEGNQPQHF. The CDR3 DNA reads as TGTGCCAGCAGTTACTCGGAGGGGAATCAGCCCCAGCATTTT.